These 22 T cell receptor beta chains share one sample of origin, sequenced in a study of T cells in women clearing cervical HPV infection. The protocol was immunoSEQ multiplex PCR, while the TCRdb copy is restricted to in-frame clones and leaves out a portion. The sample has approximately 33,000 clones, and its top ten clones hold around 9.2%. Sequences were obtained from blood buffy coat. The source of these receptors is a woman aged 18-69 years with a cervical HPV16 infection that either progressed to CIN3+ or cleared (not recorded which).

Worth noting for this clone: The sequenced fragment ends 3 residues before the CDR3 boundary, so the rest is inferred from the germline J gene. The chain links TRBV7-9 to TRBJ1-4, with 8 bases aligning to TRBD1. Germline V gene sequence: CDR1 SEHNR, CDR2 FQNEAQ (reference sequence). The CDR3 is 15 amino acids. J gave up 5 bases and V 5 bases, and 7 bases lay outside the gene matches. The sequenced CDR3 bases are TGTGCCAGCAGCCCCAGGGACAGGTGGAATGAAAAA. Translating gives CASSPRDRWNEK. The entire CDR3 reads CASSPRDRWNEKLFF. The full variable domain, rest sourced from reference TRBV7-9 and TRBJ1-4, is DTGVSQNPRHKITKRGQNVTFRCDPISEHNRLYWYRQTLGQGPEFLTYFQNEAQLEKSRLLSDRFSAERPKGSFSTLEIQRTEQGDSAMYLCASSPRDRWNEKLFFGSGTQLSVL.

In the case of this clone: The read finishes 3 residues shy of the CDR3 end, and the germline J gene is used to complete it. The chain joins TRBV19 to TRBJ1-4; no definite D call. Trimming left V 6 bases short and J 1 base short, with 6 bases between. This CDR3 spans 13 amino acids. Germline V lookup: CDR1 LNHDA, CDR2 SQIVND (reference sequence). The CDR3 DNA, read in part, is TGTGCCAGTAGCAGGAAAACTAATGAAAAA. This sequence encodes CASSRKTNEK. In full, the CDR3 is CASSRKTNEKLFF. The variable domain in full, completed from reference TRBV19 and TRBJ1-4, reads DGGITQSPKYLFRKEGQNVTLSCEQNLNHDAMYWYRQDPGQGLRLIYYSQIVNDFQKGDIAEGYSVSREKKESFPLTVTSAQKNPTAFYLCASSRKTNEKLFFGSGTQLSVL.

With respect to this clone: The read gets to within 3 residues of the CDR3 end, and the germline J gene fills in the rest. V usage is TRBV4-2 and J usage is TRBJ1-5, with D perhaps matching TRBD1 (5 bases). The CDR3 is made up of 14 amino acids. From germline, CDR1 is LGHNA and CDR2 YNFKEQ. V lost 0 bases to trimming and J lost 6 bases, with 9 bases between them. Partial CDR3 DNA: TGTGCCAGCAGCCAAGAACCAGGGCGTCAGCCC. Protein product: CASSQEPGRQP. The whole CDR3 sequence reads CASSQEPGRQPQHF.

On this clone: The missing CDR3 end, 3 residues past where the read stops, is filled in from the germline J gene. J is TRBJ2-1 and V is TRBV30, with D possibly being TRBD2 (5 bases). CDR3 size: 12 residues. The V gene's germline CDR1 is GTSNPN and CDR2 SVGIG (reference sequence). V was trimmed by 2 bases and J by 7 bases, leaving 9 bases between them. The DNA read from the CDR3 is TGTGCCTGGAGTCGAAAGCGGAATGAG. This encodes CAWSRKRNE. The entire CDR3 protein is CAWSRKRNEQFF.

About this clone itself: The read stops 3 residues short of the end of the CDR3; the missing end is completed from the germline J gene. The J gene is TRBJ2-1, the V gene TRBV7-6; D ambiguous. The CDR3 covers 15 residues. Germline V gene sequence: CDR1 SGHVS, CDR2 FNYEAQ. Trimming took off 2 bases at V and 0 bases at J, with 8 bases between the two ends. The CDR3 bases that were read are TGTGCCAGCAGCTTATTAGATAACTCCTACAATGAG. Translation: CASSLLDNSYNE. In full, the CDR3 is CASSLLDNSYNEQFF.

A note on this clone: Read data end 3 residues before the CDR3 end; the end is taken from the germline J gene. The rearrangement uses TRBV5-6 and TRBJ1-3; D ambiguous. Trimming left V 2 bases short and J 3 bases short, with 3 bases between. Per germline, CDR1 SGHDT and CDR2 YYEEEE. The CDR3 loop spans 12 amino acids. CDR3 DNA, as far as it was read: TGTGCCAGCAGCTTCGGTGGAAACACC. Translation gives CASSFGGNT. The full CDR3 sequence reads CASSFGGNTIYF.

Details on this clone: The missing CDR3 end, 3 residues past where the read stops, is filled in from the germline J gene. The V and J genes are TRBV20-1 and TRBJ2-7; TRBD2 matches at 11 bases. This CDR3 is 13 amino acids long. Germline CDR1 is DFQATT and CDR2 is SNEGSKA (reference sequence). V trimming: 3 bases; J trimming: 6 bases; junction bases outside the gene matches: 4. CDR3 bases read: TGCAGTGCTAGGACACTAGCGGGAGTCGAG. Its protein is CSARTLAGVE. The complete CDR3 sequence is CSARTLAGVEQYF.

CDR3 bases read: TGTGCCTGGACGCAGGGTGGCGGT. It yields the protein CAWTQGGG. The full-length CDR3 reads as CAWTQGGGQYF. V and J are TRBV30 and TRBJ2-4; possibly TRBD1 for D (5 bases). Read sequence stops 3 residues before the CDR3 end, and the germline J gene provides the missing end. CDR1 is GTSNPN and CDR2 is SVGIG in the germline V gene (reference sequence). The CDR3 sequence is 11 residues long.

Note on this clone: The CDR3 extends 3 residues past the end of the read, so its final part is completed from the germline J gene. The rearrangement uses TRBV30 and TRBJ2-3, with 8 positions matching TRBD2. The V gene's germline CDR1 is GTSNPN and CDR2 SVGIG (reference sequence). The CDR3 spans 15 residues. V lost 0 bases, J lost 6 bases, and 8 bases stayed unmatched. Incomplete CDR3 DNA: TGTGCCTGGAGTGTACGGCGGGAGGCCCCGGATACG. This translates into CAWSVRREAPDT. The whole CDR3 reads CAWSVRREAPDTQYF.

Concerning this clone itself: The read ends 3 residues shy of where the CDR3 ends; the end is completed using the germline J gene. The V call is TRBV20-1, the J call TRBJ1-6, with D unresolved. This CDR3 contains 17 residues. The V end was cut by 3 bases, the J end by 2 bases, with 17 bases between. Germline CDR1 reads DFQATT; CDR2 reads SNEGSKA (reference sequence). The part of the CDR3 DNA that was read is TGCAGTGCTAGGACCGCCCGGGGATGGACCTATAATTCACCC. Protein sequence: CSARTARGWTYNSP. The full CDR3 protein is CSARTARGWTYNSPLHF.

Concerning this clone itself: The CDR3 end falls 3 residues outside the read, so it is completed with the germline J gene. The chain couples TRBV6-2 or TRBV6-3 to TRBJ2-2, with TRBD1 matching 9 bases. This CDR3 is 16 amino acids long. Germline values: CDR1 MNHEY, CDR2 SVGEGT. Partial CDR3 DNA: TGTGCCAGCAGACCGGGACAGGGTTCTTCCGCCAACGTG. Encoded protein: CASRPGQGSSANV. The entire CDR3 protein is CASRPGQGSSANVLFF.

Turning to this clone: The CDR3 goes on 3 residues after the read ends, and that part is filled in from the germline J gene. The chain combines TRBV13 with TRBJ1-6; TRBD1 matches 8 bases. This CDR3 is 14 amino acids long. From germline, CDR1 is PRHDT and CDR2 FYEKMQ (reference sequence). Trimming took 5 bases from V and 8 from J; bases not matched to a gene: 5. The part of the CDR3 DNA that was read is TGTGCCAGCAGCCTGACAGGGGAGTATTCACCC. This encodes CASSLTGEYSP. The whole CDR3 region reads CASSLTGEYSPLHF.

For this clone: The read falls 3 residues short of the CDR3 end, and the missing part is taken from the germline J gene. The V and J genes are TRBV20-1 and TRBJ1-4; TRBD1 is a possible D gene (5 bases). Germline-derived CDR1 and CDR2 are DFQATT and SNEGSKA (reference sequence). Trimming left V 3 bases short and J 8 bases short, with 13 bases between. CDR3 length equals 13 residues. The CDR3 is CSARWRGEEKLFF. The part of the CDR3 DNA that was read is TGCAGTGCTAGGTGGAGGGGAGAAGAAAAA.

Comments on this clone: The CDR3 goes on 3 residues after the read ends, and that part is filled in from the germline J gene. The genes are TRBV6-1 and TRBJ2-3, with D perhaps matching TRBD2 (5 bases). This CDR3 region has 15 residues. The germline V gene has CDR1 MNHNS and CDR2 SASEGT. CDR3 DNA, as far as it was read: TGTGCCAGCAGTGGGGCCCGGGGATCCAATCAGCCG. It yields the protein CASSGARGSNQP. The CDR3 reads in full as CASSGARGSNQPQYF.

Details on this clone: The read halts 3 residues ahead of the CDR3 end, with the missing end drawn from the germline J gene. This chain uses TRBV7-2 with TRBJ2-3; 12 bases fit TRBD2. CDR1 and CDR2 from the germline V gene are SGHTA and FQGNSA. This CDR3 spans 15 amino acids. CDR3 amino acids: CASSRGLAGPGTQYF. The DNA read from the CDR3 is TGTGCCAGCAGCCGCGGACTAGCGGGGCCAGGGACG.

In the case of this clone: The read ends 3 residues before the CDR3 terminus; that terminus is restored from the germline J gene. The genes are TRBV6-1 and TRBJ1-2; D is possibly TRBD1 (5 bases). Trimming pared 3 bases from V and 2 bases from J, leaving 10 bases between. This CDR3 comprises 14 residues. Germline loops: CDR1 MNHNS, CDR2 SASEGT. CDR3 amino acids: CASSDVRENYGYTF. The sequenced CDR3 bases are TGTGCCAGCAGTGACGTCAGGGAAAACTATGGC.

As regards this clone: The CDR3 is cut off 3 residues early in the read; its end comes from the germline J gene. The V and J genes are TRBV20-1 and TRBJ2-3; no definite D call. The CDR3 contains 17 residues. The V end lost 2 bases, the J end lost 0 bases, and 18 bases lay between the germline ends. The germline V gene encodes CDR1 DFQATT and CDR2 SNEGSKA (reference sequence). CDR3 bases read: TGCAGTGCTAGAAGCTTGAGTATGGGCAGGAGCACAGATACG. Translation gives CSARSLSMGRSTDT. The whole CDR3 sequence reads CSARSLSMGRSTDTQYF.

CDR3 DNA, as far as it was read: TGTGCCAGCAGCTCCACTAGCTACGGCACAGATACG. It encodes CASSSTSYGTDT. The whole CDR3 reads CASSSTSYGTDTQYF. The chain links TRBV11-1 to TRBJ2-3; maybe TRBD2 (6 bases). The read comes to an end 3 residues before the CDR3 does, leaving the germline J gene to fill in the end. CDR3 length: 15 residues. V dropped 4 bases and J dropped 1 base, with 12 bases sitting between them. Germline CDR1 is SGHAT and CDR2 is FQDESV (reference sequence). The full variable domain, completed using reference TRBV11-1 and TRBJ2-3, is EAEVAQSPRYKITEKSQAVAFWCDPISGHATLYWYRQILGQGPELLVQFQDESVVDDSQLPKDRFSAERLKGVDSTLKIQPAELGDSAMYLCASSSTSYGTDTQYFGPGTRLTVL.

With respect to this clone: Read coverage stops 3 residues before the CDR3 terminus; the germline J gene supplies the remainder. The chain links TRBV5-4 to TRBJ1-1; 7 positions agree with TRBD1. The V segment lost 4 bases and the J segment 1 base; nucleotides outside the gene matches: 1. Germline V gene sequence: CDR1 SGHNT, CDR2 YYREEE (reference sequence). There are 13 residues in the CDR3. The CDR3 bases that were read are TGTGCCAGCAGCGGGGACAGGAACACTGAA. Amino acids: CASSGDRNTE. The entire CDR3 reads CASSGDRNTEAFF.

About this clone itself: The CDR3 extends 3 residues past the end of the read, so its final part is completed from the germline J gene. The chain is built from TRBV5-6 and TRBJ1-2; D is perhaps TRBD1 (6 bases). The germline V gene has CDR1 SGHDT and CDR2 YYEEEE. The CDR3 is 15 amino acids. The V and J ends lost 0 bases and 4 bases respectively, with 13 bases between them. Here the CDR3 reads CASSLELGGAYGYTF. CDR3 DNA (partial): TGTGCCAGCAGCTTGGAACTAGGGGGGGCCTATGGC. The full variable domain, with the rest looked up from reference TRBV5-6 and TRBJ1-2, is DAGVTQSPTHLIKTRGQQVTLRCSPKSGHDTVSWYQQALGQGPQFIFQYYEEEERQRGNFPDRFSGHQFPNYSSELNVNALLLGDSALYLCASSLELGGAYGYTFGSGTRLTVV.

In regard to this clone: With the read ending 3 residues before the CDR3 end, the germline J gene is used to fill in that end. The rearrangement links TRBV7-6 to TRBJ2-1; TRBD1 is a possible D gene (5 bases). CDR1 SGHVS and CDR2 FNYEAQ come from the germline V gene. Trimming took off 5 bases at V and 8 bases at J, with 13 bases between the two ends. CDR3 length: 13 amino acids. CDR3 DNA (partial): TGTGCCAGCAGCCCTGGGGCGACCCATGAG. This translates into CASSPGATHE. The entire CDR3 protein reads CASSPGATHEQFF.

CDR3 in amino acids: CAISDTRGMGTGELFF. The CDR3 DNA, read in part, is TGTGCCATCAGTGATACGAGGGGAATGGGCACCGGGGAG. The rearrangement joins TRBV10-3 to TRBJ2-2, with D perhaps matching TRBD1 or TRBD2 (5 bases each). The read falls 3 residues short of the CDR3 end, and the missing part is taken from the germline J gene. Germline V CDR1 and CDR2: ENHRY, SYGVKD. There are 16 residues in the CDR3. The germline V and J ends were trimmed by 3 bases and 4 bases, with 15 bases remaining between them.